The rows below give T cell receptor beta chains drawn from one sample of a study of cytomegalovirus exposure and HLA in healthy donors. Method: immunoSEQ multiplex PCR; TCRdb's copy keeps in-frame clones and lacks some. The sample has approximately 100,000 clones, 60% to 75% seen once. What was sequenced was PBMCs. The source is a man aged 35 to 55 in good health and CMV-seropositive. Both conserved end residues are part of each CDR3. The D gene is left open where the match is weak. Size is omitted from some rows. Given values are once, few, many or a class for expanded clones.

TRBV11-2,TRBJ1-3,.,.,TGTGCCAGCAGCTTAACGGGGGACACCATATATTTT,CASSLTGDTIYF
TRBV7-8,TRBJ2-7,.,.,TGTGCCAGCAGCTTAGGAGCGTACTCCTACGAGCAGTACTTC,CASSLGAYSYEQYF
TRBV4-1,TRBJ1-4,.,.,TGCGCCAGCAGCCAAGATTTCACGCCTACAACTAATGAAAAACTGTTTTTT,CASSQDFTPTTNEKLFF
TRBV5-4,TRBJ2-3,.,TRBD2,TGTGCCAGCAGCTTGGGACTAGCGGGAGCTAGCACAGATACGCAGTATTTT,CASSLGLAGASTDTQYF
TRBV5-6,TRBJ2-5,.,.,TGTGCCAGCAGCCCGGTGGGGGGGGCCGGGGAGACCCAGTACTTC,CASSPVGGAGETQYF
TRBV2,TRBJ1-5,.,.,TGTGCCAGCAGTGAAATCGGGGGGAAGGGAAGCAATCAGCCCCAGCATTTT,CASSEIGGKGSNQPQHF
TRBV29-1,TRBJ2-2,.,TRBD2,TGCAGCGTTATGCCGACTAGCGGGAGTTCGGGGGAGCTGTTTTTT,CSVMPTSGSSGELFF
TRBV5-6,TRBJ2-3,.,.,TGTGCCAGCAGCTTGGTTGGGAGCCTCACAGATACGCAGTATTTT,CASSLVGSLTDTQYF
TRBV6-6,TRBJ1-3,.,.,TGTGCCAGCAGCCCCACAGGTCACTCTGGAAACACCATATATTTT,CASSPTGHSGNTIYF
TRBV28,TRBJ1-1,.,TRBD1,TGTGCCAGCAGTGCGACAGGGGAATTGAACACTGAAGCTTTCTTT,CASSATGELNTEAFF
TRBV5-5,TRBJ1-1,.,TRBD1,TGTGCCAGCAGCTTGGCAGGGGGGAACACTGAAGCTTTCTTT,CASSLAGGNTEAFF
TRBV4-1,TRBJ1-2,.,.,TGCGCCAGCAGCCAATCTGAGGCGGATAACTATGGCTACACCTTC,CASSQSEADNYGYTF
TRBV10-3,TRBJ1-2,.,TRBD1,TGTGCCATCAGTGGGGGGCAGGGGGGCTATGGCTACACCTTC,CAISGGQGGYGYTF
TRBV4-3,TRBJ2-2,few,TRBD2,TGCGCCAGCAGCCAAGCAGTCGGACTAGCGGGAGGGAACACCGGGGAGCTGTTTTTT,CASSQAVGLAGGNTGELFF
TRBV7-6,TRBJ1-5,.,.,TGTGCCAGCAGCTCCGGAGGGGGGGTCAATCAGCCCCAGCATTTT,CASSSGGGVNQPQHF
TRBV5-6,TRBJ1-2,.,.,TGTGCCAGCAGCTTGGTGGGACTCCTAGCTAACTATGGCTACACCTTC,CASSLVGLLANYGYTF
TRBV18,TRBJ2-7,.,.,TGTGCCAGCTCACCCCTCAGACTAGTATCCGAGCAGTACTTC,CASSPLRLVSEQYF
TRBV28,TRBJ2-3,few,.,TGTGCCAGCAGTCCCCCACTAGGTCCCCGACGAGATACGCAGTATTTT,CASSPPLGPRRDTQYF
TRBV5-6,TRBJ2-5,once,.,TGTGCCAGCAGCCCAGGGCCCGTCCAAGAGACCCAGTACTTC,CASSPGPVQETQYF
TRBV7-9,TRBJ2-1,.,.,TGTGCCAGCAGCTTAACACGATCTAGCGCCTACAATGAGCAGTTCTTC,CASSLTRSSAYNEQFF
TRBV7-9,TRBJ2-7,.,.,TGTGCCAGCAGTTACCCGGTATCGGGGGAGAGAGTCTACGAGCAGTACTTC,CASSYPVSGERVYEQYF
TRBV9,TRBJ2-2,.,.,TGTGCCAGCAGCTTCTACCCGAACACCGGGGAGCTGTTTTTT,CASSFYPNTGELFF
TRBV6-1,TRBJ1-1,few,.,TGTGCCAGCAGTGAATATACAGGGACAAGGACTGAAGCTTTCTTT,CASSEYTGTRTEAFF
TRBV29-1,TRBJ2-5,.,TRBD2,TGCAGCGTTGAGCCTCGACTAGCGCTTCAAGAGACCCAGTACTTC,CSVEPRLALQETQYF
TRBV7-2,TRBJ2-1,.,TRBD2,TGTGCCAGCAGCTTGGCGGGAGCGGGAGGGGGGACCCCCTACAATGAGCAGTTCTTC,CASSLAGAGGGTPYNEQFF
TRBV6-9,TRBJ2-7,.,.,TGTGCCAGCAGGGACAGCTCCTACGAGCAGTACTTC,CASRDSSYEQYF
TRBV5-5,TRBJ2-7,few,TRBD2,TGTGCCAGCAGCCCGGAGGGACTAGCAAGCCACGAGCAGTACTTC,CASSPEGLASHEQYF
TRBV18,TRBJ2-7,.,TRBD2,TGTGCCAGCTCACCCACGGAGAGCGGGGGGTTTTACGAGCAGTACTTC,CASSPTESGGFYEQYF
TRBV9,TRBJ2-1,.,.,TGTGCCAGCAGCGTAGGCGGTAGCCATGAGCAGTTCTTC,CASSVGGSHEQFF
TRBV10-3,TRBJ2-5,.,TRBD1,TGTGCCATCAGTGAACAAGACAGGGGAGAGACCCAGTACTTC,CAISEQDRGETQYF
TRBV7-9,TRBJ2-7,few,.,TGTGCCAGCAGCCCAGGACTCGCTACGAACTCCTACGAGCAGTACTTC,CASSPGLATNSYEQYF
TRBV6-5,TRBJ2-1,.,TRBD2,TGTGCCAGCAGTCTTCTAGCGGGAGGCTACAATGAGCAGTTCTTC,CASSLLAGGYNEQFF
TRBV7-2,TRBJ2-1,.,.,TGTGCCAGCAGCTTGAACAGGGGGGGTGAGCAGTTCTTC,CASSLNRGGEQFF
TRBV9,TRBJ1-5,.,.,TGTGCCAGCAGCGTAGGGCAGGAAAATCAGCCCCAGCATTTT,CASSVGQENQPQHF
TRBV9,TRBJ1-2,.,.,TGTGCCAGCAGCGTAGGGACGGGGAACTATGGCTACACCTTC,CASSVGTGNYGYTF
TRBV7-3,TRBJ2-5,.,.,TGTGCCAGCAGCCCCGGGTCTCACGGAGAGACCCAGTACTTC,CASSPGSHGETQYF
TRBV28,TRBJ2-3,.,TRBD2,TGTGCCAGCAGCCAACTAGCGGGACACACAGATACGCAGTATTTT,CASSQLAGHTDTQYF
TRBV30,TRBJ2-3,.,.,TGTGCCTGGAGTGTCGCCACGTCGCGGTCAGATACGCAGTATTTT,CAWSVATSRSDTQYF
TRBV30,TRBJ1-2,once,.,TGTGCCTGGAGTCCGGATGGCTACACCTTC,CAWSPDGYTF
TRBV4-1,TRBJ2-1,few,TRBD1,TGCGCCAGCAGCCTCGGGACAGCCGACTTCGGGCAGTTCTTC,CASSLGTADFGQFF
TRBV4-1,TRBJ2-4,.,.,TGCGCCAGCAGCCAAGATCCAGGGGCGGGTACCATTCAGTACTTC,CASSQDPGAGTIQYF
TRBV27,TRBJ2-1,.,.,TGTGCCAGCAGTTTTGGCAGGCACAATGAGCAGTTCTTC,CASSFGRHNEQFF
TRBV29-1,TRBJ2-2,.,TRBD1,TGCAGCGTTGCCCGGACAGGGATAACCGGGGAGCTGTTTTTT,CSVARTGITGELFF
TRBV7-2,TRBJ1-5,.,.,TGTGCCAGCAGCTTAAGCCCGGGAGGCTATCAGCCCCAGCATTTT,CASSLSPGGYQPQHF
TRBV7-8,TRBJ2-1,few,TRBD2,TGTGCCAGCAGCTTAGCTAGAGAGGGACTAGCGGGCGGTGGCTACAATGAGCAGTTCTTC,CASSLAREGLAGGGYNEQFF
TRBV7-8,TRBJ2-2,.,.,TGTGCCAGCAGCTTAGTAATGGGCATCACCGGGGAGCTGTTTTTT,CASSLVMGITGELFF
TRBV6-5,TRBJ1-1,.,TRBD1,TGTGCCAGCAGCATGACAGGGGGCCACACTGAAGCTTTCTTT,CASSMTGGHTEAFF
TRBV15,TRBJ2-7,.,.,TGTGCCACCAGCGCAAAGGCAGGGCTCGACGAGCAGTACTTC,CATSAKAGLDEQYF
TRBV7-7,TRBJ1-4,.,.,TGTGCCAGCAGCGAACTACAGGGAGAAAAACTGTTTTTT,CASSELQGEKLFF